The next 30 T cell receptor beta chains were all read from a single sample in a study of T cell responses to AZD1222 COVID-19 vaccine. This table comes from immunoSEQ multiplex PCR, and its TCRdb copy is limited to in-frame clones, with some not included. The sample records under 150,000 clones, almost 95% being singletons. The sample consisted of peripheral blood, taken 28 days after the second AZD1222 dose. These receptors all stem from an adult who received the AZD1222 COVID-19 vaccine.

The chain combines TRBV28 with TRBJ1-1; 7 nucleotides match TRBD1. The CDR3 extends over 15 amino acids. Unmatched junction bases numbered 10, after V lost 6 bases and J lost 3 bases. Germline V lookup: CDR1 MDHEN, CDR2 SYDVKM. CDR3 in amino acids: CASSHRQGLDTEAFF. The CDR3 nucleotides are TGTGCCAGCAGCCACAGACAGGGTTTGGACACTGAAGCTTTCTTT.

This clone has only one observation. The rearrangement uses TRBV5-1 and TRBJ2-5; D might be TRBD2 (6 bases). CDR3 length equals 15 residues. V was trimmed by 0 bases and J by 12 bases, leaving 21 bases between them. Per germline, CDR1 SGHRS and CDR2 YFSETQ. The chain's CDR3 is CASSLDGIERAPKYF. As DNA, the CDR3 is TGCGCCAGCAGCTTGGACGGGATTGAGCGGGCCCCCAAGTACTTC.

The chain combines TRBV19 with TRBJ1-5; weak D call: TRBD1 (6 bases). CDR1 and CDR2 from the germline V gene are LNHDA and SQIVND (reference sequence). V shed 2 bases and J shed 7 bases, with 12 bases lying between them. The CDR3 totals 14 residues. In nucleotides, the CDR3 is TGTGCCAGTAGTATATCCAGGGGAGACCAGCCCCAGCATTTT. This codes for CASSISRGDQPQHF.

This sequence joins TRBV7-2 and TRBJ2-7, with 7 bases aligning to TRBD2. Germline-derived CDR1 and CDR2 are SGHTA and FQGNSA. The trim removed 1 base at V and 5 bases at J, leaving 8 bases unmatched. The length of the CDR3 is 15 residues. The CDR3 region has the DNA TGTGCCAGCAGCTTAGGTTTAGGGAGGGCAGACGAGCAGTACTTC. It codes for CASSLGLGRADEQYF. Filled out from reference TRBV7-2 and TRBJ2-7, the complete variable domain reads GAGVSQSPSNKVTEKGKDVELRCDPISGHTALYWYRQSLGQGLEFLIYFQGNSAPDKSGLPSDRFSAERTGGSVSTLTIQRTQQEDSAVYLCASSLGLGRADEQYFGPGTRLTVT.

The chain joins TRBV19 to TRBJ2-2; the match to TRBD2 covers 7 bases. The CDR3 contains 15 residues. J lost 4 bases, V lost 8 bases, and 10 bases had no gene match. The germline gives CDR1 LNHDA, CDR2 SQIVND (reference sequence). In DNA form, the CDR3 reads TGTGCCAGTGATCTGGGTGGGAGGGCCACCGGGGAGCTGTTTTTT. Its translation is CASDLGGRATGELFF. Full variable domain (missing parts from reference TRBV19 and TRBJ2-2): DGGITQSPKYLFRKEGQNVTLSCEQNLNHDAMYWYRQDPGQGLRLIYYSQIVNDFQKGDIAEGYSVSREKKESFPLTVTSAQKNPTAFYLCASDLGGRATGELFFGEGSRLTVL.

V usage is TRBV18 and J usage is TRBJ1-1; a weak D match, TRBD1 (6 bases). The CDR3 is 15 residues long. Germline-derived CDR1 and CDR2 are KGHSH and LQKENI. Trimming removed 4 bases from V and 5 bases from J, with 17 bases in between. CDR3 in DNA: TGTGCCAGCTCACTTCCCGCGGGGGCTGGTACTGAAGCTTTCTTT. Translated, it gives CASSLPAGAGTEAFF.

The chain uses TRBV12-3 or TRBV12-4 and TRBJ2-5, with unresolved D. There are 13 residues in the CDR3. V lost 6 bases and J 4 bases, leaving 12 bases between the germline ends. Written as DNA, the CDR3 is TGTGCCAGCAGCTCCTTCGTCGGAGAGACCCAGTACTTC. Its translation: CASSSFVGETQYF.

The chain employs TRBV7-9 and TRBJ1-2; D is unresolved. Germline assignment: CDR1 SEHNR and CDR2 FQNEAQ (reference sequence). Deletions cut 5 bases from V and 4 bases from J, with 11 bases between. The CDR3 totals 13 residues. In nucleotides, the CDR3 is TGTGCCAGCAGCCCCGGACCGGTCTATGGCTACACCTTC. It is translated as CASSPGPVYGYTF.

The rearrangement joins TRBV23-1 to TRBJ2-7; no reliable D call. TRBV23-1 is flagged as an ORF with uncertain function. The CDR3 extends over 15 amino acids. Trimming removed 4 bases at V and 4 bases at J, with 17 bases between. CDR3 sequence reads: CASSPPRSADYEQYV. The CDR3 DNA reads TGCGCCAGCAGTCCCCCTCGATCCGCAGATTACGAGCAGTACGTC.

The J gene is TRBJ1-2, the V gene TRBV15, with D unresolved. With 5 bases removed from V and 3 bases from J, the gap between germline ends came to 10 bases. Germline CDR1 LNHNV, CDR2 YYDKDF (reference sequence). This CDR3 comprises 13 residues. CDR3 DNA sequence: TGTGCCACCAGCCTAAGGGCCGACTATGGCTACACCTTC. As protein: CATSLRADYGYTF.

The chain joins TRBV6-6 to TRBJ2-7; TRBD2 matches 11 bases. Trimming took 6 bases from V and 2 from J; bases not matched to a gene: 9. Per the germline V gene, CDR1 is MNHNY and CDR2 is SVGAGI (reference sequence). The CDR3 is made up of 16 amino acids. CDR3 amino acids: CASRPGLAEETYEQYF. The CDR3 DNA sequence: TGTGCCAGCAGGCCGGGACTAGCGGAGGAAACCTACGAGCAGTACTTC.

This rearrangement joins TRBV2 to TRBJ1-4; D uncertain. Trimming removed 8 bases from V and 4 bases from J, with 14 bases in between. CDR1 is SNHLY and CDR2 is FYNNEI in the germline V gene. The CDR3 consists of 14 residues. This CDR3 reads CASSFDKYNEKLFF. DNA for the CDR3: TGTGCCAGCTCCTTTGACAAGTATAATGAAAAACTGTTTTTT.

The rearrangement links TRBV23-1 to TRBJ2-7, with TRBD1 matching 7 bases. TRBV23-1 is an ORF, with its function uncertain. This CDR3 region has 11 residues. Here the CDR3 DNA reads TGCGCCAGCAGTTCCGGGACAGCGCGCGTCGTC. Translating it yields CASSSGTARVV.

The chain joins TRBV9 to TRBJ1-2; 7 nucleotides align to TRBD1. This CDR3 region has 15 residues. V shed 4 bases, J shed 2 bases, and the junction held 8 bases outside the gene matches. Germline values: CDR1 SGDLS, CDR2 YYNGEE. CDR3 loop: CASSLRGTANYGYTF. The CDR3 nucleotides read TGTGCCAGCAGCCTACGCGGGACAGCAAACTATGGCTACACCTTC.

CDR3 DNA sequence: TGTGCCAGCTCACCACCGGCAGGTACGAATTCACCCCTCCACTTT. Residues: CASSPPAGTNSPLHF. The chain carries TRBV18 and TRBJ1-6; D is undetermined. The CDR3 covers 15 residues. Germline values: CDR1 KGHSH, CDR2 LQKENI. Trimming shortened V by 0 bases and J by 7 bases, and 10 bases separated the two germline ends.

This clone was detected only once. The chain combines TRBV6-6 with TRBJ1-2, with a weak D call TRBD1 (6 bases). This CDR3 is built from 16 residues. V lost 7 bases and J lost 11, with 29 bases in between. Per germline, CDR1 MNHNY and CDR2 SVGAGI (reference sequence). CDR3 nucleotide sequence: TGTGCCAGCAACTCGGAAGGAACAGGGAAGTTTTTCGGTTACACCTTC. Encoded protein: CASNSEGTGKFFGYTF.

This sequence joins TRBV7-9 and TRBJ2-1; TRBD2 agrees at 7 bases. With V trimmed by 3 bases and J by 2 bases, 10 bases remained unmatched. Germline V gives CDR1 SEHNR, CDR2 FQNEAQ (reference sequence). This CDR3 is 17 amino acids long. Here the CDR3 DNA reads TGTGCCAGCAGCTTTAGCTCCGGGACTACTCCCTACAATGAGCAGTTCTTC. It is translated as CASSFSSGTTPYNEQFF.

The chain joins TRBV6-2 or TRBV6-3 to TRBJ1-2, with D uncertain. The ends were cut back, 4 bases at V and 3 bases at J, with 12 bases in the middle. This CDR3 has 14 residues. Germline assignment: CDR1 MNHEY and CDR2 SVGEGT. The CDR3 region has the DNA TGTGCCAGCAGTTTGACGAGGAGTGACTATGGCTACACCTTC. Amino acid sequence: CASSLTRSDYGYTF.

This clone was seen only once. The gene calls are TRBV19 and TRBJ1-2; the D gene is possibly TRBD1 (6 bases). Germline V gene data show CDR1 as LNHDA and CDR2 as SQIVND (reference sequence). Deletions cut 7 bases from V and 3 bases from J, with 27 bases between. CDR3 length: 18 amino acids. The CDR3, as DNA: TGTGCCAGTACACCCGGGGCTTCCAAGGGGGGCGGTGACTATGGCTACACCTTC. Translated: CASTPGASKGGGDYGYTF.

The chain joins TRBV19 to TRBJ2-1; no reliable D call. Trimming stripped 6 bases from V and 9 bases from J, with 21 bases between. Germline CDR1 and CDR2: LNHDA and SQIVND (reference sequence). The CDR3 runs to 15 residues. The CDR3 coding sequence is TGTGCCAGTAGCCCCCCTGAGAGTCGGGCGACTGAGCAGTTCTTC. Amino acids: CASSPPESRATEQFF.

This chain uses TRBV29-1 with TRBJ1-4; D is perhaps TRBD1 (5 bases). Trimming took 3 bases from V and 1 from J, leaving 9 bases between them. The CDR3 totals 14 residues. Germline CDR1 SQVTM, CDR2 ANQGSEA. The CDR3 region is CSVDVGGTNEKLFF. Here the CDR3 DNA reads TGCAGCGTTGATGTGGGGGGAACTAATGAAAAACTGTTTTTT.

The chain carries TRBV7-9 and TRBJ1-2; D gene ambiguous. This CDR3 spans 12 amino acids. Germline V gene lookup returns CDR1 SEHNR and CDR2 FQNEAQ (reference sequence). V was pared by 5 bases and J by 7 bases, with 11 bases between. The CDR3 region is CASSAGGSGYTF. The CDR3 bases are TGTGCCAGCAGCGCAGGAGGTAGTGGCTACACCTTC.

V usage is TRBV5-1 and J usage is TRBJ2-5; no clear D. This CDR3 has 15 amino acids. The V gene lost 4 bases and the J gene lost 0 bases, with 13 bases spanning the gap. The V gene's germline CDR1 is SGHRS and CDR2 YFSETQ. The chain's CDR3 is CASSHKNSYQETQYF. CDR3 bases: TGCGCCAGCAGCCATAAAAACAGCTACCAAGAGACCCAGTACTTC.

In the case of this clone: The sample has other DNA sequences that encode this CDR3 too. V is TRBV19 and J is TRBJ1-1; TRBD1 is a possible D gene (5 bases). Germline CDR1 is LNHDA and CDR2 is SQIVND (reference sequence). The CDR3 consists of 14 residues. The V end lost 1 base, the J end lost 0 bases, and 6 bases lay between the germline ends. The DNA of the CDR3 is TGTGCCAGTAGTATAGGGGGCTTGAACACTGAAGCTTTCTTT. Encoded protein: CASSIGGLNTEAFF.

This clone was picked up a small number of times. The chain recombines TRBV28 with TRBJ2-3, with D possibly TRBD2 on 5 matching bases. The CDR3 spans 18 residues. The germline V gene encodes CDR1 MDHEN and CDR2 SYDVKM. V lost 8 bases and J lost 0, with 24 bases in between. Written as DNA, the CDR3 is TGTGCCAGCTCAACGAGCCTTTCACTTACGGGGAGCACAGATACGCAGTATTTT. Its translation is CASSTSLSLTGSTDTQYF.

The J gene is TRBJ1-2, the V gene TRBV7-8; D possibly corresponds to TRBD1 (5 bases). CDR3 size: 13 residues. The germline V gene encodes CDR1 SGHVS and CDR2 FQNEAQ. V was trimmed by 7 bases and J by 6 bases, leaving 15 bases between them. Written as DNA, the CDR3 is TGTGCCAGCACCTGGGGGGGGAGAGATGGCTACACCTTC. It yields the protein CASTWGGRDGYTF.

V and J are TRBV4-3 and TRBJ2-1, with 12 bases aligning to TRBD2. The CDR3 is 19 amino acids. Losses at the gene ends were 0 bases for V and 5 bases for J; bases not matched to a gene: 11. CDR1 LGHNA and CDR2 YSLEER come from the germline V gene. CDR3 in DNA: TGCGCCAGCAGCCAAGATCTTCGACTAGCGGGGGCAAGAAACAATGAGCAGTTCTTC. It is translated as CASSQDLRLAGARNNEQFF.

The CDR3 loop is CAGTRLENTEAFF. The CDR3 coding sequence is TGTGCCGGCACGCGACTGGAGAACACTGAAGCTTTCTTT. The V gene is TRBV7-2, the J gene TRBJ1-1; D is uncertain. V lost 11 bases to trimming and J lost 1 base, with 14 bases between them. This CDR3 has 13 residues. Germline V gene sequence: CDR1 SGHTA, CDR2 FQGNSA.

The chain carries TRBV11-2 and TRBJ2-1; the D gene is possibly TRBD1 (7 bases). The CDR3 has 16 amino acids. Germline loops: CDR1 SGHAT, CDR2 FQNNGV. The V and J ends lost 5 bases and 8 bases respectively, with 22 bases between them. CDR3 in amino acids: CASSRRGRTGWDEQFF. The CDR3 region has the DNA TGTGCCAGCAGCCGCAGGGGGAGGACAGGATGGGATGAGCAGTTCTTC.

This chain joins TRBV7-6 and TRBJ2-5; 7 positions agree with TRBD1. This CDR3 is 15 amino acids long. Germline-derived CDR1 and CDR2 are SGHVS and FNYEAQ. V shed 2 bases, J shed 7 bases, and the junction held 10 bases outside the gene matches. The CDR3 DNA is TGTGCCAGCAGCTTACCATGGGTCCACAGGGGGACCCAGTACTTC. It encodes CASSLPWVHRGTQYF.